These 21 T cell receptor beta chains were sequenced from one sample in a study of blood T cell repertoires in COVID-19. Sequencing used immunoSEQ multiplex PCR; TCRdb keeps in-frame clones, though not all of them. This repertoire shows approximately 200,000 clones, 87% found once; its top ten account for approximately 2.1%. Specimen: PBMCs or T cells enriched from blood (not recorded which). The receptor set was obtained from a woman aged 25 to 39 who had recovered from COVID-19.

The chain combines TRBV13 with TRBJ1-3; 10 nucleotides line up with TRBD1. CDR3 size: 17 residues. V lost 7 bases, J lost 0 bases, and 9 bases stayed unmatched. Germline CDR1 is PRHDT and CDR2 is FYEKMQ (reference sequence). The CDR3: CASNSKDRGISGNTIYF. CDR3 bases: TGTGCCAGCAATTCAAAGGACAGGGGGATCTCTGGAAACACCATATATTTT.

This sequence joins TRBV10-1 and TRBJ1-1, with 9 bases identical to TRBD1. The CDR3 sequence is 17 residues long. Germline V gives CDR1 WNHNN, CDR2 SYGVQD (reference sequence). The ends lost 2 bases at V and 2 bases at J; junction bases unmatched: 9. In nucleotides, the CDR3 is TGCGCCAGCAGTGAGCCCGGGACAGGGAGGGGAAACACTGAAGCTTTCTTT. Its translation: CASSEPGTGRGNTEAFF.

V is TRBV19 and J is TRBJ1-5; D not certain. With 6 bases removed from V and 0 bases from J, the gap between germline ends came to 12 bases. CDR3 length: 15 residues. Germline assignment: CDR1 LNHDA and CDR2 SQIVND (reference sequence). DNA of the CDR3: TGTGCCAGTAGCCGCGGGGATTATAGCAATCAGCCCCAGCATTTT. It translates to CASSRGDYSNQPQHF.

The V gene is TRBV5-4, the J gene TRBJ2-2; TRBD1 matches at 7 bases. Germline values: CDR1 SGHNT, CDR2 YYREEE (reference sequence). V was pared by 6 bases and J by 5 bases, with 13 bases of the junction left unmatched. The CDR3 totals 16 residues. CDR3 DNA: TGTGCCAGCAACGAGGGGGCAAATGGGTTGACCGGGGAGCTGTTTTTT. Translating it yields CASNEGANGLTGELFF.

This clone was seen only a few times. V usage is TRBV30 and J usage is TRBJ1-6; no firm D call. The CDR3 totals 12 residues. CDR1 is GTSNPN, CDR2 SVGIG, per germline (reference sequence). Trimming took 1 base from V and 10 from J, leaving 8 bases between them. This chain's CDR3 is CAWSAVVSPLHF. Here the CDR3 DNA reads TGTGCCTGGAGTGCGGTAGTCTCACCCCTCCACTTT.

J is TRBJ2-3 and V is TRBV18; 8 bases map to TRBD1. Germline V gene sequence: CDR1 KGHSH, CDR2 LQKENI. Trimming removed 0 bases from V and 10 bases from J; junction bases left unmatched: 12. The CDR3 has 16 amino acids. The CDR3 loop reads CASSPPAQGAVSPQYF. CDR3 in DNA: TGTGCCAGCTCACCACCAGCTCAGGGGGCGGTCAGCCCGCAGTATTTT. Filled out from reference TRBV18 and TRBJ2-3, the complete variable domain reads NAGVMQNPRHLVRRRGQEARLRCSPMKGHSHVYWYRQLPEEGLKFMVYLQKENIIDESGMPKERFSAEFPKEGPSILRIQQVVRGDSAAYFCASSPPAQGAVSPQYFGPGTRLTVL.

CDR3: CATSRGQGGTYEQYF. The CDR3 nucleotides read TGTGCCACCAGCAGAGGACAGGGGGGGACCTACGAGCAGTACTTC. The chain recombines TRBV15 with TRBJ2-7; the match to TRBD1 covers 9 bases. This CDR3 region has 15 residues. The V and J ends lost 1 base and 2 bases, in that order; junction bases with no gene match: 3. The V gene's germline CDR1 is LNHNV and CDR2 YYDKDF (reference sequence).

The chain carries TRBV5-5 and TRBJ1-4; D perhaps matches TRBD1 (6 bases). Per the germline V gene, CDR1 is SGHKS and CDR2 is YYEKEE (reference sequence). The CDR3 consists of 14 residues. Trimming cost V 2 bases and J 4 bases, with 9 bases left between them. Here the CDR3 DNA reads TGTGCCAGCAGCTTAAGGGGGAGTAATGAAAAACTGTTTTTT. It translates to CASSLRGSNEKLFF.

The chain joins TRBV19 to TRBJ2-3, with D possibly TRBD2 on 6 matching bases. Per the germline V gene, CDR1 is LNHDA and CDR2 is SQIVND (reference sequence). Trimming removed 8 bases from V and 3 bases from J, with 18 bases in between. The CDR3 is 15 amino acids. CDR3 sequence: CASRRRGSDTDTQYF. CDR3 nucleotides: TGTGCCAGTCGTCGTCGGGGGAGTGATACAGATACGCAGTATTTT.

V usage is TRBV9 and J usage is TRBJ2-5; TRBD2 aligns across 8 bases. The germline gives CDR1 SGDLS, CDR2 YYNGEE. V dropped 0 bases and J dropped 4; count of bases not matched to a gene: 2. The CDR3 spans 14 residues. The CDR3 protein is CASSVAGGAETQYF. CDR3 nucleotides: TGTGCCAGCAGCGTAGCGGGGGGGGCAGAGACCCAGTACTTC. Supplemented by reference TRBV9 and TRBJ2-5, the full variable domain reads DSGVTQTPKHLITATGQRVTLRCSPRSGDLSVYWYQQSLDQGLQFLIQYYNGEERAKGNILERFSAQQFPDLHSELNLSSLELGDSALYFCASSVAGGAETQYFGPGTRLLVL.

V gene TRBV28 combines with J gene TRBJ1-2; the D gene is possibly TRBD1 (6 bases). CDR1 is MDHEN, CDR2 SYDVKM, per germline. Trimming took 6 bases from V and 2 from J, leaving 16 bases between them. The CDR3 covers 15 residues. The CDR3 nucleotides read TGTGCCAGCAGCCCCGTGGAGACAGGAAACTATGGCTACACCTTC. Translated: CASSPVETGNYGYTF.

V is TRBV11-2 and J is TRBJ2-7, with 8 nucleotides matching TRBD2. J gave up 7 bases and V 3 bases, and 8 bases lay outside the gene matches. CDR3 length: 14 residues. CDR1 is SGHAT and CDR2 is FQNNGV in the germline V gene. As DNA, the CDR3 is TGTGCCAGCAGCTTCGGCAGCGGGAGCGAAGAGCAGTACTTC. The encoded protein is CASSFGSGSEEQYF.

This clone was picked up many times. The V and J genes are TRBV2 and TRBJ1-4; D is possibly TRBD1 (5 bases). This CDR3 region has 13 residues. CDR1 is SNHLY, CDR2 FYNNEI, per germline. The V end lost 6 bases, the J end lost 4 bases, and 9 bases lay between the germline ends. CDR3 amino acids: CASRGDINEKLFF. The DNA for the CDR3 is TGTGCCAGCAGAGGGGATATTAATGAAAAACTGTTTTTT.

This clone was observed once. The genes are TRBV14 and TRBJ1-2, with D uncertain. This CDR3 spans 12 amino acids. With 2 bases removed from V and 8 bases from J, the gap between germline ends came to 9 bases. CDR1 and CDR2 (germline): SGHDN, FVKESK. CDR3 DNA sequence: TGTGCCAGCAGCCAATACGGAGTCGGCTACACCTTC. It codes for CASSQYGVGYTF.

The V gene is TRBV27, the J gene TRBJ2-3; maybe TRBD2 (5 bases). The V end lost 4 bases, the J end lost 1 base, and 15 bases lay between the germline ends. Germline CDR1 MNHEY, CDR2 SMNVEV (reference sequence). The CDR3 is made up of 16 amino acids. The CDR3 region is CASSSPRYGGTDTQYF. The DNA of the CDR3 is TGTGCCAGCAGTTCCCCTAGATACGGGGGCACAGATACGCAGTATTTT.

The V and J genes are TRBV28 and TRBJ2-7; TRBD2 is a possible D gene (6 bases). Trimming shortened V by 2 bases and J by 3 bases, and 11 bases separated the two germline ends. Germline CDR1 is MDHEN and CDR2 is SYDVKM. This CDR3 has 14 residues. CDR3 protein: CASSLPGDFYEQYF. CDR3 sequence (DNA): TGTGCCAGCAGTTTACCCGGGGACTTCTACGAGCAGTACTTC.

The chain recombines TRBV5-1 with TRBJ2-7; 7 bases are a match to TRBD2. J was trimmed by 2 bases and V by 5 bases; bases with no gene match: 7. Germline CDR1 reads SGHRS; CDR2 reads YFSETQ. This CDR3 contains 14 residues. The CDR3 bases are TGCGCCAGCAGTCTATCGGGAGGCACCTACGAGCAGTACTTC. It specifies CASSLSGGTYEQYF.

A few counts support this clone. V usage is TRBV29-1 and J usage is TRBJ1-2; D possibly corresponds to TRBD1 (6 bases). Trimming removed 0 bases at V and 2 bases at J, with 16 bases between. Per germline, CDR1 SQVTM and CDR2 ANQGSEA. The CDR3 spans 16 residues. For the CDR3, the DNA is TGCAGCGTTGAAGATTTGGGCCTCAGGGGAAACTATGGCTACACCTTC. Amino acids: CSVEDLGLRGNYGYTF.

This chain joins TRBV30 and TRBJ2-3; 8 nucleotides agree with TRBD1. The CDR3 spans 16 residues. Germline trimming cut 5 bases from V and 1 base from J; bases unmatched to any gene: 11. Germline V gene lookup returns CDR1 GTSNPN and CDR2 SVGIG (reference sequence). The CDR3: CAWGGVDRGGTDTQYF. DNA of the CDR3: TGTGCCTGGGGTGGGGTAGACAGGGGAGGCACAGATACGCAGTATTTT. Full variable domain (missing parts from reference TRBV30 and TRBJ2-3): SQTIHQWPATLVQPVGSPLSLECTVEGTSNPNLYWYRQAAGRGLQLLFYSVGIGQISSEVPQNLSASRPQDRQFILSSKKLLLSDSGFYLCAWGGVDRGGTDTQYFGPGTRLTVL.

J is TRBJ2-2 and V is TRBV29-1, with D tentatively TRBD2 (6 bases). V was shortened by 5 bases and J by 7 bases, with 8 bases between the two germline ends. Per germline, CDR1 SQVTM and CDR2 ANQGSEA. The CDR3 totals 11 residues. CDR3 sequence: CSVRAGGELFF. CDR3 nucleotide sequence: TGCAGCGTTAGAGCGGGCGGGGAGCTGTTTTTT.

This chain links TRBV3-1 (or the pseudogene TRBV3-2) with TRBJ1-2; a possible D gene is TRBD1 (5 bases). Between the trimmed V and J ends, which lost 0 bases and 8 bases, there was a span of 10 bases. The CDR3 has 13 residues. Per the germline V gene, CDR1 is LGHDT and CDR2 is YNNKEL (reference sequence). The CDR3 here is CASSQEGRRGYTF. CDR3 nucleotides: TGTGCCAGCAGCCAAGAGGGGCGCCGAGGCTACACCTTC.